Listed here are 4 T cell receptor beta chains from one sample, sequenced in a study of T cells in Graves' hyperthyroidism and ophthalmopathy. Researchers amplified the TCR beta CDR3 regions from RNA transcripts. The HTBI primer set drove a first-round RT-PCR of the TCR CDR3. MiXCR, run by TCRdb on the multiplex PCR reads, gives a single entry per CDR3 protein. The table includes some 620,000 distinct CDR3 sequences, under 20% detected once. Sequencing was carried out using blood. Receptors were obtained from a young woman with Graves' hyperthyroidism.

This clonotype was detected a few times. V usage is TRBV9 and J usage is TRBJ2-5; a possible D gene is TRBD2 (5 bases). In germline, CDR1 is SGDLS, CDR2 YYNGEE. Trimming removed 0 bases at V and 1 base at J, with 7 bases between. This CDR3 spans 14 amino acids. The CDR3 DNA sequence: TGTGCCAGCAGCGTAGCGGGATTCCAAGAGACCCAGTACTTC. It encodes CASSVAGFQETQYF.

As regards this clonotype: A much larger clonotype is one base distant, so this may be a read error. The CDR3 sequence: CASSQATCTNVHEQYF. In nucleotides, the CDR3 is TGCGCCAGCAGCCAAGCAACTTGTACCAACGTCCACGAGCAGTACTTC. The chain combines TRBV4-1 with TRBJ2-7, with D uncertain. Germline values: CDR1 MGHRA, CDR2 YSYEKL. The CDR3 is 16 residues long. Trimming removed 1 base from V and 5 bases from J, with 18 bases in between.

J is TRBJ2-7 and V is TRBV5-1; TRBD1 or TRBD2 may be the D gene (5 bases each). CDR3 size: 16 residues. Germline-derived CDR1 and CDR2 are SGHRS and YFSETQ. Trimming shortened V by 0 bases and J by 2 bases, and 15 bases separated the two germline ends. The CDR3 protein is CASSLGGNPSPYEQYF. The CDR3 DNA sequence: TGCGCCAGCAGCTTGGGGGGGAATCCCAGCCCCTACGAGCAGTACTTC.

This clonotype was observed at least ten times. The chain links TRBV18 to TRBJ1-1; TRBD1 is a possible D gene (5 bases). CDR1 and CDR2 from the germline V gene are KGHSH and LQKENI. The V end was cut by 5 bases, the J end by 4 bases, with 14 bases between. The CDR3 covers 14 residues. The CDR3 DNA reads as TGTGCCAGCTCAATCCAGGGTTGGGGCACTGAAGCTTTCTTT. Protein sequence: CASSIQGWGTEAFF.